This entry lists 10 T cell receptor beta chains sequenced from one sample in a study of lymphopenia after photon versus proton radiotherapy. The method was immunoSEQ multiplex PCR; TCRdb's version includes in-frame clones alone and lacks a portion of them. In the table there are 35,000 to 50,000 clones, approximately 90% of which are singletons. The sequencing here drew on peripheral blood, taken from a patient treated with photon-based radiotherapy. These receptors were obtained from a man in his sixties with cholangiocarcinoma.

The chain combines TRBV4-1 with TRBJ2-5, with 9 nucleotides matching TRBD1. V lost 0 bases to trimming and J lost 4 bases; unmatched junction nucleotides: 12. The CDR3 is 18 amino acids. Germline V lookup: CDR1 MGHRA, CDR2 YSYEKL. CDR3 protein: CASSQDRFGQGTGETQYF. The CDR3 bases are TGCGCCAGCAGCCAAGATAGATTTGGACAGGGGACGGGAGAGACCCAGTACTTC.

J is TRBJ1-1 and V is TRBV28, with D possibly TRBD1 on 6 matching bases. This CDR3 spans 21 amino acids. Germline V gene data show CDR1 as MDHEN and CDR2 as SYDVKM. V gave up 2 bases and J gave up 1 base, with 29 bases separating them. The CDR3 loop reads CASSLGVVGRGGPNQNTEAFF. CDR3 coding DNA: TGTGCCAGCAGTTTAGGGGTCGTAGGCAGGGGCGGACCGAACCAGAACACTGAAGCTTTCTTT.

The chain carries TRBV7-9 and TRBJ1-4; no reliable D call. The length of the CDR3 is 12 residues. The germline V gene encodes CDR1 SEHNR and CDR2 FQNEAQ (reference sequence). Trimming cost V 3 bases and J 8 bases, with 7 bases left between them. DNA of the CDR3: TGTGCCAGCAGCTTTGGAGACGAAAAACTGTTTTTT. Translation gives CASSFGDEKLFF. Complete variable domain (other parts from reference TRBV7-9 and TRBJ1-4): DTGVSQNPRHKITKRGQNVTFRCDPISEHNRLYWYRQTLGQGPEFLTYFQNEAQLEKSRLLSDRFSAERPKGSFSTLEIQRTEQGDSAMYLCASSFGDEKLFFGSGTQLSVL.

This rearrangement joins TRBV7-8 to TRBJ2-7; TRBD2 matches 7 bases. CDR3 length equals 15 residues. The V and J ends lost 1 base and 4 bases, in that order; junction bases with no gene match: 7. Germline V lookup: CDR1 SGHVS, CDR2 FQNEAQ. The CDR3 protein is CASSLVGGRPYEQYF. CDR3 nucleotide sequence: TGTGCCAGCAGCTTAGTTGGCGGGAGACCATACGAGCAGTACTTC.

This sequence joins TRBV6-1 and TRBJ2-5, with D perhaps given as TRBD1 or TRBD2 (5 bases each). The CDR3 totals 14 residues. Germline CDR1 and CDR2: MNHNS and SASEGT. V gave up 3 bases and J gave up 0 bases, with 8 bases separating them. This CDR3 is CASSDGDDQETQYF. Written as DNA, the CDR3 is TGTGCCAGCAGTGACGGGGACGACCAAGAGACCCAGTACTTC.

The chain carries TRBV6-1 and TRBJ2-7; TRBD1 matches at 8 bases. The CDR3 spans 15 residues. V was clipped by 6 bases and J by 3 bases; unmatched bases: 10. Per the germline V gene, CDR1 is MNHNS and CDR2 is SASEGT. The CDR3 protein is CASSGTGTGVYEQYF. The CDR3 nucleotides read TGTGCCAGCAGCGGCACCGGGACAGGTGTCTACGAGCAGTACTTC.

The chain has TRBV5-5 and TRBJ1-4; 8 bases are shared with TRBD1. Germline CDR1 and CDR2: SGHKS and YYEKEE (reference sequence). V lost 2 bases to trimming and J lost 5 bases; unmatched junction nucleotides: 5. CDR3 length: 15 residues. CDR3 bases: TGTGCCAGCAGCTTTGGGGACAGGAGAAATGAAAAACTGTTTTTT. Translation: CASSFGDRRNEKLFF.

The J gene is TRBJ2-5, the V gene TRBV7-3; D is possibly TRBD1 or TRBD2 (6 bases each). Trimming cost V 5 bases and J 4 bases, with 17 bases left between them. CDR1 SGHTA and CDR2 FQGTGA come from the germline V gene. The CDR3 is 15 residues long. CDR3 region: CASSKVGTGAETQYF. The DNA of the CDR3 is TGTGCCAGCAGCAAGGTGGGAACGGGGGCAGAGACCCAGTACTTC. The variable domain in full, completed from reference TRBV7-3 and TRBJ2-5, reads GAGVSQTPSNKVTEKGKYVELRCDPISGHTALYWYRQSLGQGPEFLIYFQGTGAADDSGLPNDRFFAVRPEGSVSTLKIQRTERGDSAVYLCASSKVGTGAETQYFGPGTRLLVL.

The rearrangement uses TRBV15 and TRBJ1-1; no definite D call. Germline V gives CDR1 LNHNV, CDR2 YYDKDF (reference sequence). The CDR3 consists of 13 residues. The V and J ends lost 6 bases and 1 base respectively, with 9 bases between them. CDR3 sequence (DNA): TGTGCCACCAGTAAGGGTCGGAACACTGAAGCTTTCTTT. Its protein is CATSKGRNTEAFF.

The J gene is TRBJ2-1, the V gene TRBV6-5, with TRBD1 matching over 7 bases. The CDR3 covers 15 residues. J gave up 1 base and V 6 bases, and 6 bases lay outside the gene matches. Germline loops: CDR1 MNHEY, CDR2 SVGAGI. The CDR3 region is CASRHDRDSYNEQFF. The CDR3 DNA reads TGTGCCAGCAGGCATGACAGGGATTCCTACAATGAGCAGTTCTTC.